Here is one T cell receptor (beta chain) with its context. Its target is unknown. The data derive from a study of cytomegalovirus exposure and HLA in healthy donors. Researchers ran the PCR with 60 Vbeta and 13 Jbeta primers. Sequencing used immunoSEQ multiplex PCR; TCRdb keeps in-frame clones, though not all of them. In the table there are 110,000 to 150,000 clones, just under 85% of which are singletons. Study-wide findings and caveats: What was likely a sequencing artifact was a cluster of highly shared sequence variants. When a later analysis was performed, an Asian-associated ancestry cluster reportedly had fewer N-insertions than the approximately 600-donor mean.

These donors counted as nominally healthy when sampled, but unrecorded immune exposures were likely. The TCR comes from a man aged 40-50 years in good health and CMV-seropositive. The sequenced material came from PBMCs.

This chain's CDR3 is CASTREGKITEAFF. The DNA of the CDR3 is TGTGCCAGCACCCGGGAGGGGAAAATTACTGAAGCTTTCTTT. The chain employs TRBV6-5 and TRBJ1-1; perhaps TRBD1 as D (5 bases). The CDR3 totals 14 residues. The germline V gene has CDR1 MNHEY and CDR2 SVGAGI. Trimming cost V 7 bases and J 5 bases, with 17 bases left between them.